Below, one T cell receptor beta chain is given with its context. These data originate in a study of T cell changes during pregnancy in multiple sclerosis. Losses at the gene ends were 2 bases for V and 3 bases for J; bases not matched to a gene: 7. The CDR3 is 15 residues long. Germline-derived CDR1 and CDR2 are SGHNT and YYREEE (reference sequence). Using immunoSEQ multiplex PCR, the repertoire was profiled, and TCRdb retains in-frame clones only, with some absent. The sample contains around 100,000 clones, 90% to 95% of which appear only once. The V and J genes are TRBV5-4 and TRBJ1-1, with 7 nucleotides matching TRBD1. This clonotype was obtained from a female donor with multiple sclerosis, enrolled in a pregnancy study. The material was peripheral blood, obtained in the third trimester of pregnancy. CDR3 nucleotides: TGTGCCAGCAGCTTATCAGGGGGGAGACACACTGAAGCTTTCTTT. Its translation: CASSLSGGRHTEAFF.